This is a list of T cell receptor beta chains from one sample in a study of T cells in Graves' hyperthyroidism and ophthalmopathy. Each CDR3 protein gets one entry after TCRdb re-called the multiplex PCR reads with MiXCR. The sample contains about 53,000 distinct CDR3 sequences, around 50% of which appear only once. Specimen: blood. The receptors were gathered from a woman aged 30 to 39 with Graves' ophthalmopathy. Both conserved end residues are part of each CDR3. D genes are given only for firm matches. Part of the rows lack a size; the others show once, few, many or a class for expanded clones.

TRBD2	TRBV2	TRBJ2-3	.	TGTGCCAGCAGTGAAGTGCCTAGCGGGAGGGGGGATACGCAGTATTTT	CASSEVPSGRGDTQYF
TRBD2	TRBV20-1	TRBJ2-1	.	TGCAGCAAGGGACTAGCGGGGCATGAGCAGTTCTTC	CSKGLAGHEQFF
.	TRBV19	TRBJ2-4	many	TGTGCCAGTAGTGGTCCGGGGAGCAAAAACATTCAGTACTTC	CASSGPGSKNIQYF
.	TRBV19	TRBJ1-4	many	TGTGCCAGTAGTGCCCTATACTTCGGAGGAGGTGAAAAACTGTTTTTT	CASSALYFGGGEKLFF
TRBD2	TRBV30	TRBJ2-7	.	TGTGCCTGGAGTGTGGCGGGAGTACAGGAGCAGTACTTC	CAWSVAGVQEQYF
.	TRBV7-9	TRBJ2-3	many	TGTGCCAGCAGCACGACTCGCGGCCGACCAGATACGCAGTATTTT	CASSTTRGRPDTQYF
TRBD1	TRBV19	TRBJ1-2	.	TGTGCCAGTAGTATAGACCCGGGACAGGGCCTTCGAGCAAACTGTGGCTACACCTTC	CASSIDPGQGLRANCGYTF
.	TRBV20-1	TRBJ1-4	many	TGCAGTGCTAGAGGGGAGGGAATTAGGGGAGTAAAACTGTTTTTT	CSARGEGIRGVKLFF
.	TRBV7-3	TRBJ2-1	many	TGTGCCAGCAGCTTTGGGACGAACTCCTACAATGAGCAGTTCTTC	CASSFGTNSYNEQFF
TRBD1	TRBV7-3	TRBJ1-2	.	TGTGCCAGCAGCTTCGGACAGGGAGGCTACACCTTC	CASSFGQGGYTF
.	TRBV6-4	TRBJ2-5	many	TGTGCCAGCAGTGACGGCCAACGTAAGGGTGTGGAAGAGACCCAGTACTTC	CASSDGQRKGVEETQYF
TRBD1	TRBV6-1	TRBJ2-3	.	TGTGCCAGCAGGGGACAGGCACCGTATACGCAGTATTTT	CASRGQAPYTQYF
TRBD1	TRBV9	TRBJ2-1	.	TGTGCCAGCAGCGCCGAGTCCTGGGGACAGGGTTACAATGAGCAGTTCTTC	CASSAESWGQGYNEQFF
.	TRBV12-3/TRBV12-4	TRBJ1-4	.	TGTGCCAGCAGTCTCGGGGGGGCGCGGGAAAAACTGTTTTTT	CASSLGGAREKLFF
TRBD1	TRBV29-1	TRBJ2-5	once	TGCAGCGTTGAACGGGACAGGGTGAAGGAGACCCAGTACTTC	CSVERDRVKETQYF
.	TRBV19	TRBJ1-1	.	TGTGCCAGTAGTATAACGGGAACTGAAGCTTTCTTT	CASSITGTEAFF
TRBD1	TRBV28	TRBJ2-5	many	TGTGCCAGCAGTTCTCCCGACAGGGTGGTAGAGACCCAGTACTTC	CASSSPDRVVETQYF